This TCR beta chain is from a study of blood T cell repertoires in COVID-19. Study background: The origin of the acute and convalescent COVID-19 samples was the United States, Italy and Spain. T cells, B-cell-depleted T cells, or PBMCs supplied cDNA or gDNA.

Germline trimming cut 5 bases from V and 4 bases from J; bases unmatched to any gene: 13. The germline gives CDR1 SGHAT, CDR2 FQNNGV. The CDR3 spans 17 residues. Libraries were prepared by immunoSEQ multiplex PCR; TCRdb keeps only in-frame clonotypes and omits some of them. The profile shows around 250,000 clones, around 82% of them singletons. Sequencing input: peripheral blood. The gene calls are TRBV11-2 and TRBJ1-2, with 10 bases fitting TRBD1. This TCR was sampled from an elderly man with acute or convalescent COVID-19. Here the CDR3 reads CASSPIGGTGDGYGYTF. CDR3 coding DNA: TGTGCCAGCAGCCCCATAGGGGGGACAGGGGATGGCTATGGCTACACCTTC.